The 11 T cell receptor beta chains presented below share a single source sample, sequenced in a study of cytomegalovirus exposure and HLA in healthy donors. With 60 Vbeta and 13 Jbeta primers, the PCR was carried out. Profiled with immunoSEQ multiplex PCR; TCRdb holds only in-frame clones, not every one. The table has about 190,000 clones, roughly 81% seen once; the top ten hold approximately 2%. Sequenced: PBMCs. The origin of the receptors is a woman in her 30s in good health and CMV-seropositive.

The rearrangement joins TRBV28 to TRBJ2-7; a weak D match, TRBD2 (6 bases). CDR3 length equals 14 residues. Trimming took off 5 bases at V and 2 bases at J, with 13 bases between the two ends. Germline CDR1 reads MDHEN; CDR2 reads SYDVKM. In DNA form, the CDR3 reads TGTGCCAGCAGTCCCGGAGGGATTACCTACGAGCAGTACTTC. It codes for CASSPGGITYEQYF. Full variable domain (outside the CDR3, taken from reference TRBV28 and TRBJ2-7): DVKVTQSSRYLVKRTGEKVFLECVQDMDHENMFWYRQDPGLGLRLIYFSYDVKMKEKGDIPEGYSVSREKKERFSLILESASTNQTSMYLCASSPGGITYEQYFGPGTRLTVT.

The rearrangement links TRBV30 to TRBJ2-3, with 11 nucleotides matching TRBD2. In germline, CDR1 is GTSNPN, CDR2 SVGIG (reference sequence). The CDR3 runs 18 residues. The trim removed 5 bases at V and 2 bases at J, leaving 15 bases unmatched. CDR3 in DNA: TGTGCCTGGGGGAAACTTAGCGGGAGGGCCAGATACACAGATACGCAGTATTTT. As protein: CAWGKLSGRARYTDTQYF.

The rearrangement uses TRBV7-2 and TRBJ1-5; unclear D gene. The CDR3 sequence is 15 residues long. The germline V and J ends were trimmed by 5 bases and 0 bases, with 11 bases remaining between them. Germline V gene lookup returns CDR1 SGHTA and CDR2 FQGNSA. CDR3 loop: CASSPQAGSNQPQHF. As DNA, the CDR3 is TGTGCCAGCAGCCCCCAGGCGGGTAGCAATCAGCCCCAGCATTTT.

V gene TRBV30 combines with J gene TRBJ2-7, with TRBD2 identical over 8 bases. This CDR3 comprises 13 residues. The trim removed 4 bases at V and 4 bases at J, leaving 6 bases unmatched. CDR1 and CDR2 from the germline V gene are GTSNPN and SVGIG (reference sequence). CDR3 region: CAWTPGGVYEQYF. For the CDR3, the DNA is TGTGCCTGGACCCCGGGGGGGGTGTACGAGCAGTACTTC.

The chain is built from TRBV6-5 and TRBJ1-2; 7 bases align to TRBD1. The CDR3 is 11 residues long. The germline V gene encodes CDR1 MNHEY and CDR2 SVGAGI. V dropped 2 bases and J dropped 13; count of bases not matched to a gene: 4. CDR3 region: CASSYGTALTF. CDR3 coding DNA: TGTGCCAGCAGTTACGGGACAGCCCTCACCTTC.

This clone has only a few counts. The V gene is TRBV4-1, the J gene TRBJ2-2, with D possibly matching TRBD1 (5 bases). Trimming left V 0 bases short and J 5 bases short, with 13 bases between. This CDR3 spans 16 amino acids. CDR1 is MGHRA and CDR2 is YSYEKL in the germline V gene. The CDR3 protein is CASSQDPGWGTGELFF. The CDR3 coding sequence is TGCGCCAGCAGCCAAGACCCAGGGTGGGGTACCGGGGAGCTGTTTTTT.

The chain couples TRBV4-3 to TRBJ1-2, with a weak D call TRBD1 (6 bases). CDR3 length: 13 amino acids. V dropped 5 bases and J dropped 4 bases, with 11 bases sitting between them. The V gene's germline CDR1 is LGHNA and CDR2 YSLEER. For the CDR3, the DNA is TGCGCCAGCAGCGTCCAGGGGTCCTATGGCTACACCTTC. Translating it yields CASSVQGSYGYTF.

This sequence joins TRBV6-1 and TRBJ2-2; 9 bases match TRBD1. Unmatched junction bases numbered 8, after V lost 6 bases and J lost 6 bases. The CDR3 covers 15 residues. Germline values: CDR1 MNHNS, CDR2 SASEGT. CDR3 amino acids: CASSLTGGWAGELFF. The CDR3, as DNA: TGTGCCAGCAGCTTAACAGGGGGCTGGGCCGGGGAGCTGTTTTTT.

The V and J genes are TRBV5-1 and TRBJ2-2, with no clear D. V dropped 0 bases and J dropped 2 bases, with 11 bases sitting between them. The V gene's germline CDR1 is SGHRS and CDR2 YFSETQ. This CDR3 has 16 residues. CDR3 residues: CASSLAFTSNTGELFF. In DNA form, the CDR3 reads TGCGCCAGCAGCTTGGCCTTTACTTCTAACACCGGGGAGCTGTTTTTT.

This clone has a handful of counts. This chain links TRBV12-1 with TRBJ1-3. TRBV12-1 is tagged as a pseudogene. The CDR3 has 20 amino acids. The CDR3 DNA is TGTGCCAGCAGCTTTGCCTCTCCCGGGGGGGTCGTTTACTCTGGAAACACCATATATTTT. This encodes CASSFASPGGVVYSGNTIYF.

In DNA form, the CDR3 reads TGTGCCAGTAGAGCGGGTCAGGGGGCGACCACCGGGGAGCTGTTTTTT. Its protein is CASRAGQGATTGELFF. V gene TRBV19 combines with J gene TRBJ2-2, with 8 bases that match TRBD1. The ends lost 6 bases at V and 4 bases at J; junction bases unmatched: 10. Germline V gene data show CDR1 as LNHDA and CDR2 as SQIVND (reference sequence). The CDR3 sequence is 16 residues long.